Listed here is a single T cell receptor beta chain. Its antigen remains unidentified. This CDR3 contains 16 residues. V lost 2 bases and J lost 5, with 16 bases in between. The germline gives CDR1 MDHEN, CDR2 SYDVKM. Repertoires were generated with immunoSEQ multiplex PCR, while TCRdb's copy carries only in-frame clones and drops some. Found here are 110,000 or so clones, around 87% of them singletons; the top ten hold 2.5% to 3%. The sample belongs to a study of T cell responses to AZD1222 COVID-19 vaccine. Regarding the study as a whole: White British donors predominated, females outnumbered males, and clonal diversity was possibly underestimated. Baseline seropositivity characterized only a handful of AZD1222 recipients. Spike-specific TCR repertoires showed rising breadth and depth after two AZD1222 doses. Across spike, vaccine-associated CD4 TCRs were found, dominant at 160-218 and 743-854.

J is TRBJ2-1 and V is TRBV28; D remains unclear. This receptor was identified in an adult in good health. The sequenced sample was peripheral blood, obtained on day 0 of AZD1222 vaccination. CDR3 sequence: CASSLDRGYLNNEQFF. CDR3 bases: TGTGCCAGCAGTTTAGATCGTGGATACCTGAACAATGAGCAGTTCTTC.